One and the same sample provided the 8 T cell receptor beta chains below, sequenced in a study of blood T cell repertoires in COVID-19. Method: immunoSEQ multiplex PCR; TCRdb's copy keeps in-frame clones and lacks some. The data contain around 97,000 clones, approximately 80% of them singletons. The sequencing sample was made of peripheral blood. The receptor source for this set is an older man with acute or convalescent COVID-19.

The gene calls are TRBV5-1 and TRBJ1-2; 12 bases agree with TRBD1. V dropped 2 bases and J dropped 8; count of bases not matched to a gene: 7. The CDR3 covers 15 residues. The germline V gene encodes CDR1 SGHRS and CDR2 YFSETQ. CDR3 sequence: CASSFPGTGGGGYTF. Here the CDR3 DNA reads TGCGCCAGCAGCTTCCCCGGGACAGGGGGCGGAGGCTACACCTTC.

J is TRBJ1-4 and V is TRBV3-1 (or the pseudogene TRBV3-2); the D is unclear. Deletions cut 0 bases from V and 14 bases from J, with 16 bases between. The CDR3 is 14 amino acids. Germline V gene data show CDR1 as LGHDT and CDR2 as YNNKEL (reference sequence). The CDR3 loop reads CASSQDRGRTILFF. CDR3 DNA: TGTGCCAGCAGCCAAGATAGAGGACGGACTATCCTGTTTTTT.

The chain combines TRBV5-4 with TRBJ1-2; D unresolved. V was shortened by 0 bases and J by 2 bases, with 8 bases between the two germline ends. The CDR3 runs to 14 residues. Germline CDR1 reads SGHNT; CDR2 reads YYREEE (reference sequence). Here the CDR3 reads CASSLGRENYGYTF. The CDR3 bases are TGTGCCAGCAGCTTGGGGCGGGAAAACTATGGCTACACCTTC.

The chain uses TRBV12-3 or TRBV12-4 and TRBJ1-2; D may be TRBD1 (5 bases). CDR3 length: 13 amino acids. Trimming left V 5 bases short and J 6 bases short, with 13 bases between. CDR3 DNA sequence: TGTGCCAGCAGTACCTCTTCAGGGAATGGCTACACCTTC. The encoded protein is CASSTSSGNGYTF.

CDR3 sequence: CASSSGLAADEQYF. DNA for the CDR3: TGTGCCAGCAGCTCGGGACTAGCGGCGGACGAGCAGTACTTC. The gene calls are TRBV5-4 and TRBJ2-7, with 11 bases matching TRBD2. The germline V gene has CDR1 SGHNT and CDR2 YYREEE (reference sequence). V shed 3 bases, J shed 5 bases, and the junction held 4 bases outside the gene matches. There are 14 residues in the CDR3.

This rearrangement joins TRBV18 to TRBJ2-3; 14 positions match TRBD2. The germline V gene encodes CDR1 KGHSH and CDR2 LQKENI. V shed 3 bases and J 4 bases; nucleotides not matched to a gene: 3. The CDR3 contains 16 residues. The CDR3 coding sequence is TGTGCCAGCTCACCTAGACTAGCGGGGGGGTCAGATACGCAGTATTTT. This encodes CASSPRLAGGSDTQYF.

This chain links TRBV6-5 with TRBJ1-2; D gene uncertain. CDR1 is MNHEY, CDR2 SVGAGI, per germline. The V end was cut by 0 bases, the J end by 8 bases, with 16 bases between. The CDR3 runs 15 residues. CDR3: CASSYSKGGEGGYTF. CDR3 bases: TGTGCCAGCAGTTACTCGAAGGGAGGCGAGGGCGGCTACACCTTC.

In DNA, the CDR3 is TGCGCCAGCAGTGTGATGGCAGGGTCTATGGCACCCCTCCACTTT. Translation: CASSVMAGSMAPLHF. The gene calls are TRBV10-2 and TRBJ1-6; D might be TRBD1 (5 bases). V gave up 4 bases and J gave up 11 bases, with 18 bases separating them. The CDR3 totals 15 residues. Germline CDR1 WSHSY, CDR2 SAAADI.